This T cell receptor (beta chain) was captured by sequencing in a study of graft-versus-host responses after intestinal transplantation. Looked up from germline, CDR1 is SEHNR and CDR2 is FQNEAQ (reference sequence). CDR3 length: 14 amino acids. Germline trimming cut 3 bases from V and 3 bases from J; bases unmatched to any gene: 4. Some clones are missing from TCRdb's copy, which holds only in-frame ones; the method was immunoSEQ multiplex PCR. The sample shows fewer than 130,000 clones, around 95% of them seen only once. With respect to this clone: Its antigen is unknown.

This chain connects TRBV7-9 to TRBJ2-7; TRBD1 matches at 8 bases. The source is a human donor who received an intestinal transplant. Sequenced here: unstimulated CD8+ T cells sorted from spleen or lymph node cells, sampled before intestinal transplant. The CDR3 loop reads CASSLKDRDYEQYF. The CDR3 nucleotides are TGTGCCAGCAGCTTGAAGGACAGGGACTACGAGCAGTACTTC. Drawing the rest from reference TRBV7-9 and TRBJ2-7, the complete variable domain is DTGVSQNPRHKITKRGQNVTFRCDPISEHNRLYWYRQTLGQGPEFLTYFQNEAQLEKSRLLSDRFSAERPKGSFSTLEIQRTEQGDSAMYLCASSLKDRDYEQYFGPGTRLTVT.